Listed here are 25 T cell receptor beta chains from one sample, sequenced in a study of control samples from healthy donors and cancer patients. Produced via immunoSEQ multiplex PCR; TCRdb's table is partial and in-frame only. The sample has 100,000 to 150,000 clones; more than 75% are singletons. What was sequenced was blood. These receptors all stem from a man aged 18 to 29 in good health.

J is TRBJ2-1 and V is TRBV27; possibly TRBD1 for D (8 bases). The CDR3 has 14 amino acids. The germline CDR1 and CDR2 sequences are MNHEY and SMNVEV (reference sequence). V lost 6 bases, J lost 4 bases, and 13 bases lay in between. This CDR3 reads CASRHRGGYNEQFF. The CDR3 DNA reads TGTGCCAGCAGGCACAGGGGGGGTTACAATGAGCAGTTCTTC.

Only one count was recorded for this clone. For the CDR3, the DNA is TGTGCCAGCAGCCCGTGTAGGCTCAGGGCCCCCTACGAGCAGTACTTC. Encoded protein: CASSPCRLRAPYEQYF. The rearrangement joins TRBV28 to TRBJ2-7; D might be TRBD1 (5 bases). With 6 bases removed from V and 2 bases from J, the gap between germline ends came to 20 bases. This CDR3 contains 16 residues. Germline V gene data show CDR1 as MDHEN and CDR2 as SYDVKM.

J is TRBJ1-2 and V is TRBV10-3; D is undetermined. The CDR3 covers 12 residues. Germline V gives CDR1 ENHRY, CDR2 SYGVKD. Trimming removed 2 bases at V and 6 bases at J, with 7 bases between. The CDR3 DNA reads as TGTGCCATCAGTGAGGACGTCGATGGCTACACCTTC. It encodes CAISEDVDGYTF.

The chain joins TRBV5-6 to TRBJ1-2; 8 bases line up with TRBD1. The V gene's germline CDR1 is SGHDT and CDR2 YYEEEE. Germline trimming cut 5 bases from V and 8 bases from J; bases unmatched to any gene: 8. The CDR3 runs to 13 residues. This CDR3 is CASREQGDRGYTF. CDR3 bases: TGTGCCAGCAGGGAACAGGGGGATCGCGGCTACACCTTC.

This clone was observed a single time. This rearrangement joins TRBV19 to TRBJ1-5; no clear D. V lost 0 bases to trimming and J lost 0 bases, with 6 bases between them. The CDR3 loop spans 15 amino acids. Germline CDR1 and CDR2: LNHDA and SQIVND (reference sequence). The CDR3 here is CASSIDSLSNQPQHF. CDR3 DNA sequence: TGTGCCAGTAGTATAGACAGTCTTAGCAATCAGCCCCAGCATTTT.

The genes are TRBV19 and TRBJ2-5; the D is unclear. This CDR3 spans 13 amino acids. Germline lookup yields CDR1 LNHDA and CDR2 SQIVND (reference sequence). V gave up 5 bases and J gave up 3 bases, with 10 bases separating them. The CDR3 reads CASSVRVEETQYF. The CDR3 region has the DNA TGTGCCAGTAGTGTACGGGTAGAAGAGACCCAGTACTTC.

The CDR3 bases are TGTGCCAGCAGCCCACCTTGGGGGGGCAGGTCGAACACTGAAGCTTTCTTT. Translating it yields CASSPPWGGRSNTEAFF. This chain connects TRBV11-2 to TRBJ1-1; D might be TRBD1 (6 bases). Trimming took 5 bases from V and 1 from J, leaving 20 bases between them. The CDR3 spans 17 residues. The V gene's germline CDR1 is SGHAT and CDR2 FQNNGV.

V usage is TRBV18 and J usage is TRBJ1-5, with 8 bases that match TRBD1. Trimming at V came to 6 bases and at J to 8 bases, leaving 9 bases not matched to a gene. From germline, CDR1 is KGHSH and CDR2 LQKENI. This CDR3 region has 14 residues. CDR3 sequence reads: CASSRWDRREPQHF. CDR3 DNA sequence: TGTGCCAGCTCCCGGTGGGACAGGAGAGAGCCCCAGCATTTT.

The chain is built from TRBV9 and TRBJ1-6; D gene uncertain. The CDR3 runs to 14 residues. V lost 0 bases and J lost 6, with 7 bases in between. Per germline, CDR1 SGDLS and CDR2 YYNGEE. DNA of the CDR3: TGTGCCAGCAGCGTAGAGCGGGCTAATTCACCCCTCCACTTT. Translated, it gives CASSVERANSPLHF.

CDR3 sequence: CASSLKQGGAFF. The CDR3, as DNA: TGTGCCAGCAGCTTGAAGCAGGGAGGAGCTTTCTTT. The chain uses TRBV5-8 and TRBJ1-1, with D maybe TRBD1 (5 bases). Germline CDR1 SGHTS, CDR2 YDEGEE. This CDR3 contains 12 residues. Trimming took off 1 base at V and 10 bases at J, with 11 bases between the two ends. The full variable domain, with the rest looked up from reference TRBV5-8 and TRBJ1-1, is EAGVTQSPTHLIKTRGQQATLRCSPISGHTSVYWYQQALGLGLQFLLWYDEGEERNRGNFPPRFSGRQFPNYSSELNVNALELEDSALYLCASSLKQGGAFFGQGTRLTVV.

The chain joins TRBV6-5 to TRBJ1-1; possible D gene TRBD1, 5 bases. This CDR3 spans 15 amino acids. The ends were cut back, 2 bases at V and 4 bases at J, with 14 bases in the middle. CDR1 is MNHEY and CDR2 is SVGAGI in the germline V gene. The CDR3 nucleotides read TGTGCCAGCAGTTACGGAAGACAGCTCCTCACTGAAGCTTTCTTT. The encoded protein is CASSYGRQLLTEAFF.

CDR3 sequence: CASSPQVQGKASGANVLTF. The DNA of the CDR3 is TGTGCCAGCAGCCCCCAAGTACAGGGTAAAGCCTCTGGGGCCAACGTCCTGACTTTC. This chain uses TRBV7-6 with TRBJ2-6, with D possibly TRBD1 on 6 matching bases. Trimming stripped 5 bases from V and 0 bases from J, with 20 bases between. Germline lookup yields CDR1 SGHVS and CDR2 FNYEAQ. The CDR3 contains 19 residues.

CDR3 sequence (DNA): TGTGCCAGCAGACGGGCGGGAGAAGTCTACGAGCAGTACTTC. This gives the protein CASRRAGEVYEQYF. The chain couples TRBV5-8 to TRBJ2-7; 7 bases agree with TRBD2. The CDR3 loop spans 14 amino acids. The ends lost 5 bases at V and 3 bases at J; junction bases unmatched: 8. CDR1 is SGHTS, CDR2 YDEGEE, per germline.

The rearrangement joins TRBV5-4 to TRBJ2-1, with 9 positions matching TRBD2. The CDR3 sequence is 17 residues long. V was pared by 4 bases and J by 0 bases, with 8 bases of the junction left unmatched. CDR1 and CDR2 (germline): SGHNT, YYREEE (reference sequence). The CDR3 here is CASSPLAGVSSYNEQFF. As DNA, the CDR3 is TGTGCCAGCAGCCCACTAGCGGGTGTTAGCTCCTACAATGAGCAGTTCTTC.

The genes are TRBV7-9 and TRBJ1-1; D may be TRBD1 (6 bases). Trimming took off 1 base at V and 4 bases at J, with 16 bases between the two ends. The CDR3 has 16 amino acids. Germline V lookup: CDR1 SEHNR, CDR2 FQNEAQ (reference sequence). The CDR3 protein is CASSLGFDRPATEAFF. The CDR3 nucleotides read TGTGCCAGCAGCTTAGGCTTCGACAGGCCCGCCACTGAAGCTTTCTTT. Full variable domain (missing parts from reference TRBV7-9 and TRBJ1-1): DTGVSQNPRHKITKRGQNVTFRCDPISEHNRLYWYRQTLGQGPEFLTYFQNEAQLEKSRLLSDRFSAERPKGSFSTLEIQRTEQGDSAMYLCASSLGFDRPATEAFFGQGTRLTVV.

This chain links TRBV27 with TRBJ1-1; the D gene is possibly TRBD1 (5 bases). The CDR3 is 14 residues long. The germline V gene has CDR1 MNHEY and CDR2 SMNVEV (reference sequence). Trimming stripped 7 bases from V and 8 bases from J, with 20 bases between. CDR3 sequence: CASNPPGPPTEAFF. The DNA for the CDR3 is TGTGCCAGCAACCCACCGGGACCGCCTACCGAAGCTTTCTTT.

Written as DNA, the CDR3 is TGTGCCAGCAGCTTACGGCGAACTGAAGCTTTCTTT. Translating it yields CASSLRRTEAFF. V gene TRBV7-2 combines with J gene TRBJ1-1; D ambiguous. Trimming left V 2 bases short and J 5 bases short, with 6 bases between. The CDR3 is 12 amino acids. From germline, CDR1 is SGHTA and CDR2 FQGNSA.

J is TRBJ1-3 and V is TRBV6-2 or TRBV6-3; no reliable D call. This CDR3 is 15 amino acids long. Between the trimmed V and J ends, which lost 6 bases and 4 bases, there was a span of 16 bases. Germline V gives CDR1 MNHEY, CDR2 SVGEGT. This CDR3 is CASSPGLNQGNTIYF. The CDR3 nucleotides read TGTGCCAGCAGCCCCGGACTCAACCAGGGAAACACCATATATTTT.

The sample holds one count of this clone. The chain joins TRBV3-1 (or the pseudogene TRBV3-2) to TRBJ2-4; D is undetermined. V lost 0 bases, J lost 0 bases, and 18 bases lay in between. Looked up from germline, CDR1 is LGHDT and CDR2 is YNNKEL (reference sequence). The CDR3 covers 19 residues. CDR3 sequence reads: CASSQDKSGSELAKNIQYF. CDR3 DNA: TGTGCCAGCAGCCAAGATAAGTCGGGCAGCGAATTAGCCAAAAACATTCAGTACTTC.

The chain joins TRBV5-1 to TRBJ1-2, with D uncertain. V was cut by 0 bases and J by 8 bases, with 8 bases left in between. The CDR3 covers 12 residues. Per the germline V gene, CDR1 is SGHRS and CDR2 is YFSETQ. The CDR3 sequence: CASSLETGGYTF. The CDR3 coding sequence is TGCGCCAGCAGCTTGGAAACCGGAGGCTACACCTTC.

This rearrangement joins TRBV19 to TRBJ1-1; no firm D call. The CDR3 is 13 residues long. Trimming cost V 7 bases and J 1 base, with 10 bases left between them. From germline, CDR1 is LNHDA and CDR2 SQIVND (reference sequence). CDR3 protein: CASTPIANTEAFF. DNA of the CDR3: TGTGCCAGTACCCCGATAGCGAACACTGAAGCTTTCTTT.

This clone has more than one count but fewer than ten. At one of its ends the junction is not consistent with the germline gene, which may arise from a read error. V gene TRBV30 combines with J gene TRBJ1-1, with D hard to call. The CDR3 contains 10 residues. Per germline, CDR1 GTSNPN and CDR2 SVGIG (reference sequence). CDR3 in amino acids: CAWSVIGTVF. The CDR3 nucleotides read TGTGCCTGGAGTGTCATAGGAACCGTCTTT.

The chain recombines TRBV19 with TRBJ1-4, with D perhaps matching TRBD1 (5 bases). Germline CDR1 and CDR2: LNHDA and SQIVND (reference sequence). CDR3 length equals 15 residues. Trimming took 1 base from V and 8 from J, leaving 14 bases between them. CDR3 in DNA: TGTGCCAGTAGTATAGCGAACAGGCTGCGGGAAAAACTGTTTTTT. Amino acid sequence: CASSIANRLREKLFF.

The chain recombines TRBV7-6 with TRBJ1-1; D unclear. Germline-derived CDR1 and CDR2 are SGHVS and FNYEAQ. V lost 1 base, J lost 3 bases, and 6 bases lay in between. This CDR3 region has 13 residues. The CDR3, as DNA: TGTGCCAGCAGCTTAGATCAGTACACTGAAGCTTTCTTT. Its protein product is CASSLDQYTEAFF. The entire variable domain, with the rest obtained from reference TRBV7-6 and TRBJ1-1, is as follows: GAGVSQSPRYKVTKRGQDVALRCDPISGHVSLYWYRQALGQGPEFLTYFNYEAQQDKSGLPNDRFSAERPEGSISTLTIQRTEQRDSAMYRCASSLDQYTEAFFGQGTRLTVV.

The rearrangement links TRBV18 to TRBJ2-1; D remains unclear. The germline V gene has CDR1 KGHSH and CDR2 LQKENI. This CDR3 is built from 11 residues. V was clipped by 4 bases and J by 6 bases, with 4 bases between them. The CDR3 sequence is CASSQGNEQFF. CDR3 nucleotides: TGTGCCAGCTCACAGGGCAATGAGCAGTTCTTC.